This record covers a single T cell receptor (beta chain). What it binds is not known. This may be a read error: a much more frequent sequence differs by one nucleotide. This sample was taken from a study of T cells in Graves' hyperthyroidism and ophthalmopathy. General study findings and limits: Ophthalmopathy, which appeared later, was predicted by the model a median approximately 6.7 months before onset.

Researchers took RNA transcripts and amplified the TCR beta CDR3 regions from them. Using the HTBI primer set, a first-round RT-PCR was run on the TCR CDR3. TCRdb reprocessed the multiplex PCR reads via MiXCR and lists one record per CDR3 protein. The sample lists approximately 530,000 distinct CDR3 sequences, 20% occurring once. CDR1 is KGHSH and CDR2 is LQKENI in the germline V gene. The CDR3 consists of 14 residues. Individuals with ophthalmopathy presented a Clinical Activity Score of at least 3, a NOSPECS grade of at least 4 and a duration under 3 months. Pregnant or lactating patients were excluded, as were those with uncontrolled infection or other autoimmune disease. Out of approximately 10 ml of fresh peripheral blood came the PBMCs.

The sequencing input was blood. This clonotype was obtained from a man aged 35 to 55 with Graves' ophthalmopathy. The gene calls are TRBV18 and TRBJ2-1; no firm D call. The CDR3 protein is CANSPTGTYNEQFF. DNA of the CDR3: TGTGCCAACTCACCGACCGGAACCTACAATGAGCAGTTCTTC.